The clone carrying this TCR beta chain was counted only a few times. Its antigen is unknown. Sequence at one end of the junction differs from germline and may be a read error. Other DNA sequences of this sample code for an identical CDR3. The data were taken from a study of cytomegalovirus exposure and HLA in healthy donors. Across the whole study: Previous work identified 100 million or so unique TCR beta sequences from about 200 million T cells. Study outcomes and limitations: The records held CMV serostatus as the only immune exposure information. It is likely that the observed cluster of highly shared sequence variants was a sequencing artifact.

Primers for the PCR totalled 60 Vbeta and 13 Jbeta. Profiling relied on immunoSEQ multiplex PCR, and the TCRdb table lists in-frame clones only, not all of them. The sample has 150,000 to 180,000 clones, roughly 74% seen once. The CDR3 length is 16 residues. CDR1 SGHAT and CDR2 FQNNGV come from the germline V gene. This sequence originates from a young man in good health and CMV-seronegative. The chain employs TRBV11-2 and TRBJ2-6; possible D gene TRBD1, 5 bases. The source material was PBMCs. CDR3 residues: CASSLGLRVGANGLTF. As DNA, the CDR3 is TGTGCCAGCAGCTTAGGTTTACGGGTTGGGGCCAACGGCCTGACTTTC. Variable domain in full (rest from reference TRBV11-2 and TRBJ2-6): EAGVAQSPRYKIIEKRQSVAFWCNPISGHATLYWYQQILGQGPKLLIQFQNNGVVDDSQLPKDRFSAERLKGVDSTLKIQPAKLEDSAVYLCASSLGLRVGANGLTFGAGSRLTVL.